Below are 5 T cell receptor beta chains sequenced from a single sample in a study of monozygotic twins with inflammatory bowel disease. TCRdb re-called the 5' RACE reads; one entry per CDR3 protein, DNA not given. The sample data list 300,000 to 450,000 distinct CDR3 sequences. Source material: blood. The receptors shown here come from a human donor with ulcerative colitis or Crohn's disease, or a healthy co-twin of an affected twin (not recorded which).

The CDR3 is CASSLPGSTEAFF. V and J are TRBV5-1 and TRBJ1-1; TCRdb indicates TRBD1, and absent DNA this call remains unverified. The length of the CDR3 is 13 residues. Germline V lookup: CDR1 SGHRS, CDR2 YFSETQ.

The chain has TRBV3-1 and TRBJ2-7; TCRdb picks TRBD2, but there is no DNA to check that call. This CDR3 contains 15 residues. From germline, CDR1 is LGHDT and CDR2 YNNKEL (reference sequence). The CDR3 is CASSQDIGGGYEQYF.

The CDR3: CATSTGQQGADEKLFF. The rearrangement links TRBV15 to TRBJ1-4; TCRdb's assignment of TRBD1 cannot be checked, as there is no DNA. Germline values: CDR1 LNHNV, CDR2 YYDKDF (reference sequence). CDR3 length: 16 amino acids.

The rearrangement joins TRBV6-5 to TRBJ2-2; lacking DNA, the TRBD1 call made by TCRdb goes unchecked. Germline CDR1 and CDR2: MNHEY and SVGAGI. The CDR3 loop spans 13 amino acids. CDR3: CASYRVNTGELFF.

The V call is TRBV4-2, the J call TRBJ2-7; the TCRdb D gene call, TRBD1, has no DNA to confirm it. The CDR3 runs to 17 residues. Germline V gene lookup returns CDR1 LGHNA and CDR2 YNFKEQ. The chain's CDR3 is CASSQGFPGQGFYEQYF.